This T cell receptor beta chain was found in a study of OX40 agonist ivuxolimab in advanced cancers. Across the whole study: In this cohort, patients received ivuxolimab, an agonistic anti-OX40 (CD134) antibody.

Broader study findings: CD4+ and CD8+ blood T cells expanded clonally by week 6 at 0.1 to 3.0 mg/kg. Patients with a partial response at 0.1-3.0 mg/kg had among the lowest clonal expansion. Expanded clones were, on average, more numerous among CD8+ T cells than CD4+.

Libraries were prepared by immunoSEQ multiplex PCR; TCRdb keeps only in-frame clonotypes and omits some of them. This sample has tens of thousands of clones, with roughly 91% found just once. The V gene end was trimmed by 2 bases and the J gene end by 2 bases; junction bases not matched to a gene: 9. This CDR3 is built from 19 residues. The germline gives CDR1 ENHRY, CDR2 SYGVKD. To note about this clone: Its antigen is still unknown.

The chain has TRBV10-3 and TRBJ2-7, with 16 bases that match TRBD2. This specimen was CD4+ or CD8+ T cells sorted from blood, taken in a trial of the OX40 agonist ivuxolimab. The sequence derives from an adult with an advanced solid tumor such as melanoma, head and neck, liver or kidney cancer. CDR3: CAISEVGGLAGGQTYEQYF. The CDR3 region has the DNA TGTGCCATCAGTGAGGTCGGGGGACTAGCGGGAGGGCAGACCTACGAGCAGTACTTC.